These T cell receptor beta chains were read from a single sample in a study of T cell clusters in autoimmune cytopenias. TCRdb reanalyzed the multiplex PCR reads, giving one entry per CDR3 protein sequence and no DNA. The sample table includes about 12,000 distinct CDR3 sequences. Another study also made use of these data, one on T cell repertoires in aging, cancer and after chemotherapy.

The specimen was peripheral blood. These receptors were taken from a human donor in good health. Both conserved end residues are part of each CDR3. Each record gives: J gene, clone size, V gene, CDR3 protein. Clone size is given for some rows only: seen once, a few or many times, or a class if the clone is expanded.

J: TRBJ2-2
size: .
V: TRBV9
CDR3: CASSVANRRLFF

J: TRBJ1-1
size: .
V: TRBV27
CDR3: CATRNLGGNTEAFF

J: TRBJ1-1
size: .
V: TRBV4-3
CDR3: CASSQEGQRNTEAFF

J: TRBJ2-1
size: .
V: TRBV20-1
CDR3: CSASGRLAGLNEQFF

J: TRBJ1-2
size: medium-sized
V: TRBV6-2/TRBV6-3
CDR3: CASRTVTYGYTF

J: TRBJ1-1
size: medium-sized
V: TRBV7-2
CDR3: CASSLAGAVEAFF

J: TRBJ1-3
size: .
V: TRBV5-6
CDR3: CASSYRGISGNTIYF

J: TRBJ2-7
size: .
V: TRBV6-5
CDR3: CASSTRDFSYEQYF

J: TRBJ1-1
size: .
V: TRBV6-5
CDR3: CASSAGTSANTEAFF

J: TRBJ2-1
size: medium-sized
V: TRBV7-2
CDR3: CASSLAASGGYNEQFF

J: TRBJ2-1
size: .
V: TRBV20-1
CDR3: CSARGGGPDNNEQFF

J: TRBJ2-7
size: medium-sized
V: TRBV6-5
CDR3: CASSGLDGPYEQYF

J: TRBJ2-7
size: medium-sized
V: TRBV30
CDR3: CAWSSGTGGDEQYF

J: TRBJ1-5
size: .
V: TRBV12-3/TRBV12-4
CDR3: CASSFGQGSNQPQHF

J: TRBJ1-2
size: medium-sized
V: TRBV20-1
CDR3: CSARADRGGGYTF

J: TRBJ2-1
size: .
V: TRBV7-9
CDR3: CASSLIPTGVLSYYNEQFF

J: TRBJ2-7
size: medium-sized
V: TRBV6-5
CDR3: CASSYGPYEQYF

J: TRBJ2-3
size: .
V: TRBV6-4
CDR3: CASSERTGDADTQYF

J: TRBJ1-2
size: .
V: TRBV5-1
CDR3: CASSLEAGGNYGYTF

J: TRBJ1-1
size: medium-sized
V: TRBV6-5
CDR3: CASSYEGTEAFF

J: TRBJ2-5
size: .
V: TRBV10-3
CDR3: CAISAGATQETQYF

J: TRBJ2-5
size: .
V: TRBV4-3
CDR3: CASSQAGGEETQYF

J: TRBJ2-1
size: medium-sized
V: TRBV19
CDR3: CASRQRTSGGLQFF